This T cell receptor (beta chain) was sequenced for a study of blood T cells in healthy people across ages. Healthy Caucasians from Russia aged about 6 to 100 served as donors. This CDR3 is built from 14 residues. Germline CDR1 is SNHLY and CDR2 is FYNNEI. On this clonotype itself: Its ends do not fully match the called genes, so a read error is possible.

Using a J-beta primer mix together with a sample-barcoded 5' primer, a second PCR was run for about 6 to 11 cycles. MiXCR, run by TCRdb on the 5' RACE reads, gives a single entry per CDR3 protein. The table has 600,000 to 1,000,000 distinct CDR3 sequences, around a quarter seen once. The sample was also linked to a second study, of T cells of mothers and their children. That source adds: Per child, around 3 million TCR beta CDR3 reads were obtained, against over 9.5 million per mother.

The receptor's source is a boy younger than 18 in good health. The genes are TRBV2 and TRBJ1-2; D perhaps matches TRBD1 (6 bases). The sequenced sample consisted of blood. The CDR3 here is CASSEPGVNYDYTF. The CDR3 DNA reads TGTGCCAGCAGTGAACCAGGGGTTAACTATGACTACACCTTC.